Following are 31 T cell receptor beta chains from one sample sequenced in a study of blood T cell repertoires in COVID-19. The assay was immunoSEQ multiplex PCR, and TCRdb's table has in-frame clones only and misses some. The table records approximately 44,000 clones, 79% of them present only once. What was sequenced was peripheral blood. These receptors were collected from an elderly woman with acute or convalescent COVID-19.

In this sample, this clone turned up a few times. The chain carries TRBV2 and TRBJ1-1; 9 bases fit TRBD1. The CDR3 is 15 residues long. With V trimmed by 4 bases and J by 2 bases, 5 bases remained unmatched. CDR1 is SNHLY and CDR2 is FYNNEI in the germline V gene. CDR3 bases: TGTGCCAGCAGTGTACAGGGGGCGCGAAACACTGAAGCTTTCTTT. Its translation: CASSVQGARNTEAFF.

The gene calls are TRBV5-4 and TRBJ1-2; 8 nucleotides match TRBD1. CDR1 is SGHNT and CDR2 is YYREEE in the germline V gene (reference sequence). After removal of 4 bases from V and 5 bases from J, the junction contained 10 bases not matched to a gene. CDR3 length: 15 residues. In DNA, the CDR3 is TGTGCCAGCAGCCAAAAAACCGGGACAGGATATGGCTACACCTTC. This sequence encodes CASSQKTGTGYGYTF.

V and J are TRBV2 and TRBJ1-6; D possibly corresponds to TRBD1 (6 bases). Germline assignment: CDR1 SNHLY and CDR2 FYNNEI. The CDR3 runs to 15 residues. Deletions cut 6 bases from V and 4 bases from J, with 13 bases between. The CDR3 DNA reads as TGTGCCAGCAGGACCGGACAGAGATATAATTCACCCCTCCACTTT. Translated, it gives CASRTGQRYNSPLHF.

The CDR3 bases are TGTGCCGCGGGCCGGCTAGATACGCAGTATTTT. Translated: CAAGRLDTQYF. This chain links TRBV6-5 with TRBJ2-3; D may be TRBD2 (5 bases). The germline V gene has CDR1 MNHEY and CDR2 SVGAGI. The CDR3 extends over 11 amino acids. Trimming left V 11 bases short and J 5 bases short, with 11 bases between.

This sequence joins TRBV5-1 and TRBJ2-1; TRBD2 agrees at 14 bases. The CDR3 spans 15 residues. Per the germline V gene, CDR1 is SGHRS and CDR2 is YFSETQ. The V gene end was trimmed by 4 bases and the J gene end by 6 bases; junction bases not matched to a gene: 3. This chain's CDR3 is CASSLGLAGVNEQFF. The CDR3 DNA is TGCGCCAGCAGCCTGGGACTAGCGGGAGTCAATGAGCAGTTCTTC.

The chain uses TRBV4-3 and TRBJ2-1; 8 positions match TRBD2. The germline gives CDR1 LGHNA, CDR2 YSLEER. V lost 4 bases, J lost 8 bases, and 10 bases stayed unmatched. This CDR3 spans 15 amino acids. The CDR3 spells CASSLVGRGIYEQFF. CDR3 sequence (DNA): TGCGCCAGCAGCCTTGTCGGGAGGGGTATATATGAGCAGTTCTTC.

In DNA form, the CDR3 reads TGTGCCAGCAGTTTAGCAGGGCGGGGCTATGGCTACACCTTC. Translating gives CASSLAGRGYGYTF. This sequence joins TRBV27 and TRBJ1-2; possibly TRBD1 for D (5 bases). Germline-derived CDR1 and CDR2 are MNHEY and SMNVEV (reference sequence). The CDR3 contains 14 residues. With 2 bases removed from V and 4 bases from J, the gap between germline ends came to 11 bases.

The chain couples TRBV1 to TRBJ1-2; TRBD1, the table's D call, lacks a check against the DNA. TRBV1 has pseudogene status. The CDR3 totals 15 residues. The CDR3 is CTSSQSCTENYGYTF. The CDR3 DNA follows: TGCACCAGCAGCCAAAGTTGCACAGAAAACTATGGCTACACCTTC.

V is TRBV7-9 and J is TRBJ2-1, with a weak D call TRBD1 (5 bases). V dropped 5 bases and J dropped 3 bases, with 11 bases sitting between them. Germline-derived CDR1 and CDR2 are SEHNR and FQNEAQ (reference sequence). This CDR3 is 14 amino acids long. In DNA form, the CDR3 reads TGTGCCAGCAGCCCCCCCACAGGCTACAATGAGCAGTTCTTC. Translating it yields CASSPPTGYNEQFF.

The chain recombines TRBV7-8 with TRBJ2-7, with D maybe TRBD1 (6 bases). V lost 5 bases and J 0 bases, leaving 11 bases between the germline ends. The CDR3 loop spans 14 amino acids. In germline, CDR1 is SGHVS, CDR2 FQNEAQ. CDR3 sequence: CASSRGQLSYEQYF. CDR3 in DNA: TGTGCCAGCAGCCGAGGACAGCTCTCCTACGAGCAGTACTTC.

The chain couples TRBV5-6 to TRBJ2-7; 12 bases agree with TRBD2. Germline V gene data show CDR1 as SGHDT and CDR2 as YYEEEE. The CDR3 sequence is 16 residues long. Unmatched junction bases numbered 4, after V lost 3 bases and J lost 0 bases. CDR3 in amino acids: CASSWRLAGASYEQYF. Written as DNA, the CDR3 is TGTGCCAGCAGCTGGAGACTAGCGGGAGCCTCCTACGAGCAGTACTTC.

This chain uses TRBV29-1 with TRBJ1-1, with D perhaps matching TRBD1 (6 bases). The V and J ends lost 1 base and 5 bases respectively, with 17 bases between them. Germline CDR1 reads SQVTM; CDR2 reads ANQGSEA. This CDR3 region has 15 residues. Here the CDR3 DNA reads TGCAGCGTTGAAGGATTAACAGGGTTTCAAACTGAAGCTTTCTTT. Its protein product is CSVEGLTGFQTEAFF. The entire variable domain, with the rest obtained from reference TRBV29-1 and TRBJ1-1, is as follows: SAVISQKPSRDICQRGTSLTIQCQVDSQVTMMFWYRQQPGQSLTLIATANQGSEATYESGFVIDKFPISRPNLTFSTLTVSNMSPEDSSIYLCSVEGLTGFQTEAFFGQGTRLTVV.

The V and J genes are TRBV7-2 and TRBJ1-6; 7 bases match TRBD1. V shed 3 bases and J 7 bases; nucleotides not matched to a gene: 6. Germline CDR1 and CDR2: SGHTA and FQGNSA. The CDR3 length is 15 residues. In DNA, the CDR3 is TGTGCCAGCAGCTTGATTACAGGGGTAAATTCACCCCTCCACTTT. Amino acid sequence: CASSLITGVNSPLHF. The full variable domain, in which reference TRBV7-2 and TRBJ1-6 provide the parts outside the CDR3, is GAGVSQSPSNKVTEKGKDVELRCDPISGHTALYWYRQSLGQGLEFLIYFQGNSAPDKSGLPSDRFSAERTGGSVSTLTIQRTQQEDSAVYLCASSLITGVNSPLHFGNGTRLTVT.

The chain carries TRBV27 and TRBJ2-1, with 8 positions matching TRBD2. The CDR3 spans 15 residues. The germline gives CDR1 MNHEY, CDR2 SMNVEV (reference sequence). Unmatched junction bases numbered 7, after V lost 7 bases and J lost 2 bases. CDR3 nucleotide sequence: TGTGCCAGCACCGTTAGCGGGGATCCCTACAATGAGCAGTTCTTC. The encoded protein is CASTVSGDPYNEQFF.

V gene TRBV5-6 combines with J gene TRBJ2-2; D is undetermined. The length of the CDR3 is 13 residues. Germline V gene lookup returns CDR1 SGHDT and CDR2 YYEEEE. Trimming took 4 bases from V and 5 from J, leaving 9 bases between them. CDR3 region: CASSPLGTGELFF. CDR3 nucleotides: TGTGCCAGCAGCCCTCTAGGTACCGGGGAGCTGTTTTTT.

This chain uses TRBV2 with TRBJ1-1; D might be TRBD1 (6 bases). Germline V gives CDR1 SNHLY, CDR2 FYNNEI. The CDR3 has 16 amino acids. The germline V and J ends were trimmed by 8 bases and 1 base, with 20 bases remaining between them. CDR3 amino acids: CASRRARGAWNTEAFF. CDR3 DNA sequence: TGTGCCAGCCGTCGCGCCCGGGGGGCATGGAACACTGAAGCTTTCTTT.

The rearrangement joins TRBV4-1 to TRBJ2-1, with 10 nucleotides matching TRBD2. This CDR3 has 17 amino acids. V trimming: 3 bases; J trimming: 9 bases; junction bases outside the gene matches: 14. CDR1 and CDR2 from the germline V gene are MGHRA and YSYEKL. The CDR3 DNA sequence: TGCGCCAGCAGCCATCTAGGGAGAGTAGCGGGAGGTAGTGAGCAGTTCTTC. Translation gives CASSHLGRVAGGSEQFF.

In its sample, this clone was seen once. The V gene is TRBV5-5, the J gene TRBJ2-7, with a weak D call TRBD2 (6 bases). V was pared by 7 bases and J by 0 bases, with 14 bases between. This CDR3 contains 14 residues. Germline V lookup: CDR1 SGHKS, CDR2 YYEKEE (reference sequence). The CDR3 DNA sequence: TGTGCCAGCCGGGGGATGAGCGGCTCCTACGAGCAGTACTTC. Protein product: CASRGMSGSYEQYF.

The V call is TRBV18, the J call TRBJ1-3; 7 positions agree with TRBD1. With 5 bases clipped from V and 4 bases from J, the junction kept 11 bases outside the gene matches. Germline V CDR1 and CDR2: KGHSH, LQKENI. CDR3 size: 16 residues. Here the CDR3 DNA reads TGTGCCAGCTCATCCCGACAGGGAAGATCGGGAAACACCATATATTTT. Its translation: CASSSRQGRSGNTIYF.

V is TRBV19 and J is TRBJ1-5; D is unclear. This CDR3 region has 14 residues. Trimming stripped 7 bases from V and 0 bases from J, with 10 bases between. Germline V CDR1 and CDR2: LNHDA, SQIVND (reference sequence). The DNA of the CDR3 is TGTGCCAGTAAGGGAGACTTTAGCAATCAGCCCCAGCATTTT. Amino acid sequence: CASKGDFSNQPQHF.

The CDR3 spells CASSSTGGTGGYNSPLHF. CDR3 in DNA: TGTGCCAGCAGCTCCACCGGAGGGACAGGGGGCTATAATTCACCCCTCCACTTT. The chain combines TRBV7-6 with TRBJ1-6; 11 bases line up with TRBD1. V dropped 4 bases and J dropped 3; count of bases not matched to a gene: 8. Germline V gene lookup returns CDR1 SGHVS and CDR2 FNYEAQ. The CDR3 has 18 amino acids. The whole variable domain, remainder taken from reference TRBV7-6 and TRBJ1-6, is GAGVSQSPRYKVTKRGQDVALRCDPISGHVSLYWYRQALGQGPEFLTYFNYEAQQDKSGLPNDRFSAERPEGSISTLTIQRTEQRDSAMYRCASSSTGGTGGYNSPLHFGNGTRLTVT.

This clone has more than one count but fewer than ten. This sequence joins TRBV30 and TRBJ1-5; the D is unclear. From germline, CDR1 is GTSNPN and CDR2 SVGIG (reference sequence). Trimming removed 2 bases at V and 0 bases at J, with 5 bases between. There are 13 residues in the CDR3. CDR3: CAWSRDSNQPQHF. The CDR3 DNA reads TGTGCCTGGAGTCGGGATAGCAATCAGCCCCAGCATTTT.

The genes are TRBV9 and TRBJ2-5, with 7 nucleotides matching TRBD2. Germline values: CDR1 SGDLS, CDR2 YYNGEE. The CDR3 covers 14 residues. V lost 1 base to trimming and J lost 7 bases; unmatched junction nucleotides: 7. The CDR3 is CASSVTSVPGTQYF. DNA for the CDR3: TGTGCCAGCAGCGTAACTAGCGTCCCGGGGACCCAGTACTTC.

The chain combines TRBV15 with TRBJ1-5; 9 bases map to TRBD1. There are 14 residues in the CDR3. The V and J ends lost 4 bases and 4 bases, in that order; junction bases with no gene match: 2. Germline CDR1 is LNHNV and CDR2 is YYDKDF (reference sequence). For the CDR3, the DNA is TGTGCCACCAGCATACAGGGGGCTAATCAGCCCCAGCATTTT. Amino acids: CATSIQGANQPQHF.

The chain links TRBV5-1 to TRBJ1-3, with 8 bases fitting TRBD1. J was trimmed by 0 bases and V by 4 bases; bases with no gene match: 6. CDR3 length: 16 amino acids. Germline assignment: CDR1 SGHRS and CDR2 YFSETQ. The CDR3 nucleotides are TGCGCCAGCAGCCAGGGACAGGAGACCTCTGGAAACACCATATATTTT. This encodes CASSQGQETSGNTIYF.

This clone was observed a handful of times. In DNA form, the CDR3 reads TGTGCCAGCAGCTTGGCCGGGACCAGGGGTTCACCCCTCCACTTT. It yields the protein CASSLAGTRGSPLHF. This sequence joins TRBV5-4 and TRBJ1-6; D may be TRBD1 (6 bases). The germline V gene encodes CDR1 SGHNT and CDR2 YYREEE (reference sequence). V was clipped by 0 bases and J by 9 bases, with 13 bases between them. The length of the CDR3 is 15 residues. The full variable domain, its missing parts supplied by reference TRBV5-4 and TRBJ1-6, is ETGVTQSPTHLIKTRGQQVTLRCSSQSGHNTVSWYQQALGQGPQFIFQYYREEENGRGNFPPRFSGLQFPNYSSELNVNALELDDSALYLCASSLAGTRGSPLHFGNGTRLTVT.

This clone was counted only a few times. This sequence joins TRBV21-1 and TRBJ1-1; the table's TRBD1 call for D was not verified on the DNA. TRBV21-1 is a recognized pseudogene. The CDR3 is 15 residues long. CDR3 coding DNA: TGTGCCAGCAGCTTTAGGGGACAGGGTTGGTCAGGAGCTTTCTTT. Its translation: CASSFRGQGWSGAFF.

V is TRBV10-3 and J is TRBJ2-3, with D unclear. The CDR3 contains 13 residues. Trimming took 3 bases from V and 1 from J, leaving 5 bases between them. Germline V gene sequence: CDR1 ENHRY, CDR2 SYGVKD. DNA of the CDR3: TGTGCCATCAGTGACCAGGGCACAGATACGCAGTATTTT. It encodes CAISDQGTDTQYF.

The rearrangement joins TRBV27 to TRBJ2-1; TRBD1 aligns across 9 bases. CDR3 length: 15 amino acids. V lost 6 bases, J lost 11 bases, and 14 bases stayed unmatched. CDR1 is MNHEY and CDR2 is SMNVEV in the germline V gene (reference sequence). DNA for the CDR3: TGTGCCAGCAGCCCGGACAGGGGCGGTGGGATGAAGCAGTTCTTC. Translated: CASSPDRGGGMKQFF.

The rearrangement joins TRBV19 to TRBJ1-6; D gene uncertain. CDR1 is LNHDA, CDR2 SQIVND, per germline (reference sequence). V lost 7 bases to trimming and J lost 0 bases, with 13 bases between them. This CDR3 contains 16 residues. The DNA of the CDR3 is TGTGCCAGTATACAGCAGGCGAGCTCCTATAATTCACCCCTCCACTTT. Translated: CASIQQASSYNSPLHF.

The genes are TRBV12-1 and TRBJ2-1; TRBD2 is the table's D call and was not checked against the DNA. TRBV12-1 is designated a pseudogene. This CDR3 spans 18 amino acids. The CDR3 DNA follows: TGTGCCAGCAGCACAGCCAGCCCGCTTAGCGGGAGGGGGGATGAGCAGTTCTTC. Translating gives CASSTASPLSGRGDEQFF.